Listed below are T cell receptor beta chains from one sample, sequenced in a study of blood T cell repertoires in COVID-19. Some clones are missing from TCRdb's copy, which holds only in-frame ones; the method was immunoSEQ multiplex PCR. The top ten clones hold 6% to 7.5% of a sample with under 200,000 clones, less than 90% of them seen once. Specimen: PBMCs or T cells enriched from blood (not recorded which). All receptors derive from a woman aged 45-65 years who had recovered from COVID-19. Both conserved end residues are part of each CDR3. The D gene is left open where the match is weak. Size values are once, few and many counts, or a class for expanded clones, and some rows have none.

>.|TRBV30|TRBD2|TRBJ2-1
CAWSVPGLAGGRKQFF
TGTGCCTGGAGTGTTCCGGGACTAGCGGGAGGCCGGAAGCAGTTCTTC
>.|TRBV4-1|TRBD2|TRBJ2-5
CASSQEGGLEEETQYF
TGCGCCAGCAGCCAAGAAGGAGGACTAGAAGAAGAGACCCAGTACTTC
>.|TRBV11-2|TRBD2|TRBJ2-5
CASRLGLAETQYF
TGTGCCAGCAGACTCGGACTAGCGGAGACCCAGTACTTC
>.|TRBV21-1|.|TRBJ2-7
CASSLMEQDRQVYEQYF
TGTGCCAGCAGCCTTATGGAGCAGGACAGACAGGTCTACGAGCAGTACTTC
>.|TRBV4-1|.|TRBJ2-1
CASSQLDYNEQFF
TGCGCCAGCAGCCAACTAGATTACAATGAGCAGTTCTTC
>.|TRBV11-3|.|TRBJ1-4
CASSSREGNEKLFF
TGTGCCAGCAGCTCGAGGGAGGGTAATGAAAAACTGTTTTTT
>.|TRBV24-1|.|TRBJ1-5
CATSDAAGQTYNQPQHF
TGTGCCACCAGTGACGCAGCAGGACAGACCTACAATCAGCCCCAGCATTTT
>.|TRBV15|TRBD2|TRBJ2-5
CATSRDLVGTSGRETQYF
TGTGCCACCAGCAGAGATTTAGTAGGGACTAGCGGGAGAGAGACCCAGTACTTC
>once|TRBV6-5|TRBD1|TRBJ2-2
CASSRDRDTGELFF
TGTGCCAGCAGCCGAGACAGGGACACCGGGGAGCTGTTTTTT
>.|TRBV5-1|TRBD1|TRBJ1-1
CASSPTGTGNVNTEAFF
TGCGCCAGCAGCCCAACCGGGACAGGGAACGTGAACACTGAAGCTTTCTTT
>.|TRBV10-2|TRBD1|TRBJ1-5
CASRGTGDSNQPQHF
TGCGCCAGCAGGGGGACAGGGGATAGCAATCAGCCCCAGCATTTT
>.|TRBV4-3|.|TRBJ2-7
CASSQDRDSRYEQYF
TGCGCCAGCAGCCAAGACCGGGACTCCCGGTACGAGCAGTACTTC
>.|TRBV6-5|.|TRBJ1-3
CASRVTGSGNTIYF
TGTGCCAGCAGAGTGACAGGCTCTGGAAACACCATATATTTT
>.|TRBV28|.|TRBJ2-1
CASSLWREDRNEQFF
TGTGCCAGCAGTTTATGGCGGGAAGATAGGAATGAGCAGTTCTTC
>.|TRBV7-3|TRBD1|TRBJ2-5
CASSYRGSVGETQYF
TGTGCCAGCAGCTACAGGGGGTCAGTAGGAGAGACCCAGTACTTC
>once|TRBV10-3|.|TRBJ1-1
CAISELTEAFF
TGTGCCATCAGTGAGTTAACTGAAGCTTTCTTT
>.|TRBV7-9|.|TRBJ1-2
CATQSSGGFNYGYTF
TGTGCCACCCAGTCCTCGGGGGGCTTTAACTATGGCTACACCTTC
>once|TRBV18|.|TRBJ1-1
CASSPPAGRMNTEAFF
TGTGCCAGCTCACCACCGGCGGGCCGGATGAACACTGAAGCTTTCTTT
>.|TRBV6-6|TRBD2|TRBJ2-5
CASSPPWVSGRAGETQYF
TGTGCCAGCAGTCCCCCCTGGGTTAGCGGGAGGGCCGGAGAGACCCAGTACTTC
>.|TRBV7-2|.|TRBJ1-1
CASSLGPLVSEAFF
TGTGCCAGCAGCTTAGGCCCTCTAGTATCTGAAGCTTTCTTT
>.|TRBV11-1|.|TRBJ2-2
CASSVGDGSDTGELFF
TGTGCCAGCAGTGTGGGAGACGGGAGCGACACCGGGGAGCTGTTTTTT
>.|TRBV9|TRBD2|TRBJ2-1
CASSVTGTSGYNEQFF
TGTGCCAGCAGCGTCACCGGGACTAGCGGATACAATGAGCAGTTCTTC
>.|TRBV6-6|TRBD1|TRBJ2-1
CASSRDRGQGSYNEQFF
TGTGCCAGCAGTCGAGATAGGGGACAGGGATCCTACAATGAGCAGTTCTTC
>.|TRBV6-6|TRBD1|TRBJ2-5
CASRRGPAGGEQETQYF
TGTGCCAGCAGACGAGGCCCCGCAGGGGGCGAACAAGAGACCCAGTACTTC
>.|TRBV6-2/TRBV6-3|TRBD1|TRBJ2-7
CASSSTWTGLRREQYF
TGTGCCAGCAGTTCAACCTGGACAGGCCTACGCCGGGAGCAGTACTTC
>once|TRBV27|.|TRBJ2-1
CASSLVRAPLSYNEQFF
TGTGCCAGCAGTTTAGTCAGGGCCCCCCTGTCCTACAATGAGCAGTTCTTC
>.|TRBV5-1|.|TRBJ1-4
CASSLGGAGNEKLFF
TGCGCCAGCAGCTTGGGAGGCGCAGGGAACGAAAAACTGTTTTTT
>many|TRBV2|TRBD2|TRBJ2-1
CASNGLVSYNEQFF
TGTGCCAGCAATGGACTAGTATCCTACAATGAGCAGTTCTTC
>.|TRBV28|TRBD2|TRBJ2-7
CASSSSSGDYEQYF
TGTGCCAGCAGTTCTTCTAGCGGCGACTACGAGCAGTACTTC
>.|TRBV6-5|TRBD2|TRBJ2-1
CASSQRSGNEQFF
TGTGCCAGCAGTCAACGTAGCGGGAATGAGCAGTTCTTC
>.|TRBV19|.|TRBJ1-1
CASSRELRGEAFF
TGTGCCAGTAGTCGTGAACTCCGGGGTGAAGCTTTCTTT
>few|TRBV5-1|TRBD1|TRBJ1-2
CASSPGQANYGYTF
TGCGCCAGCAGCCCGGGACAGGCTAACTATGGCTACACCTTC
>.|TRBV29-1|TRBD2|TRBJ2-1
CSVDKRTSGAYNEQFF
TGCAGCGTTGATAAGCGGACTAGCGGGGCTTACAATGAGCAGTTCTTC
>.|TRBV15|.|TRBJ1-1
CATSRDAFTGSEAFF
TGTGCCACCAGCAGAGATGCGTTCACAGGATCTGAAGCTTTCTTT
>.|TRBV3-1/TRBV3-2|.|TRBJ1-2
CASSQESGYYGYTF
TGTGCCAGCAGCCAAGAGTCAGGGTACTATGGCTACACCTTC
>.|TRBV27|.|TRBJ1-1
CATTLSAGGHTEAFF
TGTGCCACCACCCTCTCCGCCGGGGGGCACACTGAAGCTTTCTTT
>.|TRBV6-2/TRBV6-3|.|TRBJ2-5
CASSYSIGSRRETQYF
TGTGCCAGCAGTTACTCGATCGGGAGCCGGAGGGAGACCCAGTACTTC
>.|TRBV7-9|.|TRBJ2-5
CASSFGVSREETQYF
TGTGCCAGCAGCTTCGGTGTGTCACGCGAAGAGACCCAGTACTTC
>.|TRBV5-6|.|TRBJ1-5
CASSLWKGANSNQPQHF
TGTGCCAGCAGCTTGTGGAAAGGGGCAAATAGCAATCAGCCCCAGCATTTT
>.|TRBV28|.|TRBJ2-2
CASSSGQTNTGELFF
TGTGCCAGCAGCTCTGGACAGACGAACACCGGGGAGCTGTTTTTT
>.|TRBV6-2/TRBV6-3|.|TRBJ2-7
CASSLQETDEQYF
TGTGCCAGCAGTCTACAGGAAACCGACGAGCAGTACTTC
>once|TRBV5-1|.|TRBJ1-1
CASSLGQIGTEAFF
TGCGCCAGCAGCTTGGGACAGATCGGCACTGAAGCTTTCTTT